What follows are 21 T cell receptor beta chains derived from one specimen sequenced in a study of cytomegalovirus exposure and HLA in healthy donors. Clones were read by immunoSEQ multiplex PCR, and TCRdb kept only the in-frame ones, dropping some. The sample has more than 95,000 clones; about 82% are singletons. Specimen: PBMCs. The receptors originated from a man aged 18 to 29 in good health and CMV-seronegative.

DNA of the CDR3: TGTGCCAGCAGCTTGGCACAGGGTGATCAGCCCCAGCATTTT. This codes for CASSLAQGDQPQHF. The rearrangement joins TRBV5-6 to TRBJ1-5; maybe TRBD1 (6 bases). The CDR3 contains 14 residues. Germline CDR1 SGHDT, CDR2 YYEEEE. V was cut by 0 bases and J by 5 bases, with 9 bases left in between.

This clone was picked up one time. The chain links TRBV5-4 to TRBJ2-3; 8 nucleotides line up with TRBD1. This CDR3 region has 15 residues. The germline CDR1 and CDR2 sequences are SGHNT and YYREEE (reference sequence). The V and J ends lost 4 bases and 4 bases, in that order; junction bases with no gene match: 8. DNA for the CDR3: TGTGCCAGCAGCCCCACGCCAGGGGGCGCAGATACGCAGTATTTT. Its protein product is CASSPTPGGADTQYF.

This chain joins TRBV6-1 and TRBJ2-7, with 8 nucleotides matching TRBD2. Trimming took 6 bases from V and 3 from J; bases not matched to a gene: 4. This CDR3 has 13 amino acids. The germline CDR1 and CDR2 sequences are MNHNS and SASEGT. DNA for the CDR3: TGTGCCAGCAGGAGCGGGAGTAACTACGAGCAGTACTTC. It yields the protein CASRSGSNYEQYF.

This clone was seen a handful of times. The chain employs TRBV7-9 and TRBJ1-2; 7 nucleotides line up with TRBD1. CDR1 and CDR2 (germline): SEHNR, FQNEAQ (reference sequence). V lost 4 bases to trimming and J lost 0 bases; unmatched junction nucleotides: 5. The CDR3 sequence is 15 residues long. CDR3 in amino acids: CASSSGQSTNYGYTF. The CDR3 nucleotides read TGTGCCAGCAGCTCGGGACAGTCGACTAACTATGGCTACACCTTC.

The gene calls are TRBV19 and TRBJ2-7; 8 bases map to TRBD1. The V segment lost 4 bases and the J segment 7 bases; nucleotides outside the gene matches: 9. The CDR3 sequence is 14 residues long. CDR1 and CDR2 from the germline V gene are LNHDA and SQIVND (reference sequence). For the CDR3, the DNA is TGTGCCAGTAGTAGGGGACAGGTCCGTTGGGAGCAGTACTTC. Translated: CASSRGQVRWEQYF.

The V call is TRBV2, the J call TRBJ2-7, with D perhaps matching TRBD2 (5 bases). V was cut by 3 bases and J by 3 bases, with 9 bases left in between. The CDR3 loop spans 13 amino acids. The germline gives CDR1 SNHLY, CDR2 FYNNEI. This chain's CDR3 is CASSDFDYYEQYF. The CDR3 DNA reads TGTGCCAGCAGTGATTTCGACTACTACGAGCAGTACTTC. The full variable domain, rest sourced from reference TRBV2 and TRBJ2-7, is EPEVTQTPSHQVTQMGQEVILRCVPISNHLYFYWYRQILGQKVEFLVSFYNNEISEKSEIFDDQFSVERPDGSNFTLKIRSTKLEDSAMYFCASSDFDYYEQYFGPGTRLTVT.

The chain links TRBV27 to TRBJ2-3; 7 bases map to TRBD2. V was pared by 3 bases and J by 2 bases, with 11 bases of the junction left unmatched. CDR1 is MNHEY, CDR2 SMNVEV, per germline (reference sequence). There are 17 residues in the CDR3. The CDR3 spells CASSFSRTSAHTDTQYF. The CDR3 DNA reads TGTGCCAGCAGTTTTAGCCGCACTAGCGCCCACACAGATACGCAGTATTTT.

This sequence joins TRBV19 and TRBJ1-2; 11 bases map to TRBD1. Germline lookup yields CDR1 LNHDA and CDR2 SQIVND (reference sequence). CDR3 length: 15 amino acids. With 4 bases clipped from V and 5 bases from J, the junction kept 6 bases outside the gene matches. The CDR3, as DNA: TGTGCCAGTAGTAGGGGGACAGGGGGAAATTATGGCTACACCTTC. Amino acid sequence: CASSRGTGGNYGYTF.

CDR3 coding DNA: TGTGCCAGCAGCCTGACTAGCGGGGGGGGTCAGGGGCAGTTCTTC. It encodes CASSLTSGGGQGQFF. The V and J genes are TRBV7-2 and TRBJ2-1; TRBD2 aligns across 14 bases. V gave up 5 bases and J gave up 12 bases; unmatched junction bases: 9. CDR3 size: 15 residues. The germline V gene encodes CDR1 SGHTA and CDR2 FQGNSA.

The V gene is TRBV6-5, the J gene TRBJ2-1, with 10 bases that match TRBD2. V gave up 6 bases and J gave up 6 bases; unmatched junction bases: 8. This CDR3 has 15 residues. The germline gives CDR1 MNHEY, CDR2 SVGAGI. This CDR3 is CASSTLAGVTNEQFF. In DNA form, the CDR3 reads TGTGCCAGCAGCACCCTAGCGGGAGTCACCAATGAGCAGTTCTTC.

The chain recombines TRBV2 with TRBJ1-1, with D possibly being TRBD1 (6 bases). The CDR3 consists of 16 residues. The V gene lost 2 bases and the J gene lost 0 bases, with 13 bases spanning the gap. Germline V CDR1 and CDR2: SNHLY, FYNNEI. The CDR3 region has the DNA TGTGCCAGCAGTGAACGGGCAGGGGTCTTGAACACTGAAGCTTTCTTT. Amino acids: CASSERAGVLNTEAFF.

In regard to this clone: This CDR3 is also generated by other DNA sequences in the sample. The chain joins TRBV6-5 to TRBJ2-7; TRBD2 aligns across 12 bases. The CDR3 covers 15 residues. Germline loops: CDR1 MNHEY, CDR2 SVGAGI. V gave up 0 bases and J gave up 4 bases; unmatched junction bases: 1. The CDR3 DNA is TGTGCCAGCAGTTACTCGACTAGCGGGGGATACGAGCAGTACTTC. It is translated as CASSYSTSGGYEQYF.

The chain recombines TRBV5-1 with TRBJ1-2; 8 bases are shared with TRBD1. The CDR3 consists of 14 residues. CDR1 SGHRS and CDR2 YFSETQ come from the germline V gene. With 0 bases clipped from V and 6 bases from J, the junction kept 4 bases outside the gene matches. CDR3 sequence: CASSLGQGPDGYTF. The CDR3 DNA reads TGCGCCAGCAGCTTGGGACAGGGGCCGGATGGCTACACCTTC.

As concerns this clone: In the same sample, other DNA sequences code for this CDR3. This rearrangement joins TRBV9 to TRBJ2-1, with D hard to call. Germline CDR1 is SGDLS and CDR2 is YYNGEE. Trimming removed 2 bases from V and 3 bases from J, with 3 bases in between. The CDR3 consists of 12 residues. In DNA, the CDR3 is TGTGCCAGCAGCGTCGGCTACAATGAGCAGTTCTTC. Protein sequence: CASSVGYNEQFF.

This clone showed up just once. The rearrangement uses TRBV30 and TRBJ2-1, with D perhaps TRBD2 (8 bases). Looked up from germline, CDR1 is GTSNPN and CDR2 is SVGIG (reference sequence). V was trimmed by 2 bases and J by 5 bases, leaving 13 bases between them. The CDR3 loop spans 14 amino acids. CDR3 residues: CAWSRQGLDNEQFF. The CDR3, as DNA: TGTGCCTGGAGTAGACAGGGACTAGACAATGAGCAGTTCTTC.

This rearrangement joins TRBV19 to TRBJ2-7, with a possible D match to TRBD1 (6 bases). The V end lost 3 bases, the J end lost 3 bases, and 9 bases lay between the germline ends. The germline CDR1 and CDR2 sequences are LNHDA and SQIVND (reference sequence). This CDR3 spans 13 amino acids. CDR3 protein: CASSMGTRYEQYF. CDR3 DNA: TGTGCCAGTAGTATGGGGACACGCTACGAGCAGTACTTC.

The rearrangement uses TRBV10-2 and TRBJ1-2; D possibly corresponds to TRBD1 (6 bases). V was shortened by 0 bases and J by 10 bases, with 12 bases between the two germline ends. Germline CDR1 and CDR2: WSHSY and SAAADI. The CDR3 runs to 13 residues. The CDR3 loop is CASSESYRVVYTF. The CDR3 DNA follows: TGCGCCAGCAGTGAGTCTTACAGGGTGGTCTACACCTTC.

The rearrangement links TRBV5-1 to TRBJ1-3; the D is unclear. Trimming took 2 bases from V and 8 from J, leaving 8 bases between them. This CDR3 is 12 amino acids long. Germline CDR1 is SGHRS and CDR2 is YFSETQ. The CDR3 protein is CASSLTPDTIYF. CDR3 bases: TGCGCCAGCAGCTTAACCCCGGACACCATATATTTT.

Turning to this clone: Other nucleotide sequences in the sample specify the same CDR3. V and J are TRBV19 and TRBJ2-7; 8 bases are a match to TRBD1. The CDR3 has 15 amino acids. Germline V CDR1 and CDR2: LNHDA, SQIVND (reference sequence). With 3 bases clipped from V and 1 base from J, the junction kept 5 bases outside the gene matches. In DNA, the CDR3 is TGTGCCAGTAGTATGGGCCAGGGGGCGTCCTACGAGCAGTACTTC. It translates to CASSMGQGASYEQYF.

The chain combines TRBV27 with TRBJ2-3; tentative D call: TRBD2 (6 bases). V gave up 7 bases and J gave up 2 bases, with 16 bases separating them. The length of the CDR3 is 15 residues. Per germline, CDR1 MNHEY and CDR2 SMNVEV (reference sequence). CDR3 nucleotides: TGTGCCAGCACCCCGTTTAGCGGAGCCACAGATACGCAGTATTTT. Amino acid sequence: CASTPFSGATDTQYF.

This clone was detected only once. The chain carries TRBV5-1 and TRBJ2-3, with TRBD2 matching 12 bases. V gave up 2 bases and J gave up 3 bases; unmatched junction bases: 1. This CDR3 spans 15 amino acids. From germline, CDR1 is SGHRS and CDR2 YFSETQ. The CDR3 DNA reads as TGCGCCAGCAGCTTAGGACTAGCGGGGACAGATACGCAGTATTTT. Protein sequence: CASSLGLAGTDTQYF.